This TCR beta chain was retrieved from a study of CD8 T cells in ankylosing spondylitis. Study-level results: CD8+ disease-linked clones were present at relatively low frequencies in blood. Reported data indicate significant enrichment of disease-linked clones within matched ankylosing spondylitis synovial fluid. Blood of patients with ankylosing spondylitis appeared to be characterized by a TCR beta motif of about eight highly homologous variants.

The CDR3 runs 15 residues. Germline CDR1 reads MDHEN; CDR2 reads SYDVKM. V gave up 4 bases and J gave up 3 bases; unmatched junction bases: 8. A word on this clonotype: Its antigen remains unknown.

Quantitative molecular-barcoded 5'-RACE generated the TCR beta libraries. TCRdb fed the 5' RACE reads into MiXCR, producing one record per CDR3 protein. The data show under 450,000 distinct CDR3 sequences, under 20% seen once. J is TRBJ2-7 and V is TRBV28; 8 positions match TRBD2. The sample taken for sequencing was blood, either unsorted or a sorted T cell fraction (not recorded which). This TCR was sampled from a male donor with ankylosing spondylitis. This CDR3 reads CASSSLASGHYEQYF. CDR3 DNA sequence: TGTGCCAGCAGTTCCCTTGCTAGCGGGCACTACGAGCAGTACTTC.